The 21 T cell receptor beta chains below all came from one sample that was sequenced in a study of blood T cell repertoires in COVID-19. The repertoire was sequenced with immunoSEQ multiplex PCR; TCRdb's copy has only in-frame clones and lacks some. The sample holds 150,000 to 200,000 clones; roughly 79% are singletons and the top ten take less than 15%. Sequenced sample: peripheral blood. The source of these receptors is a woman of 80 years or more with COVID-19, enrolled during active disease.

The chain combines TRBV5-5 with TRBJ2-2, with D possibly being TRBD2 (6 bases). V shed 3 bases and J shed 3 bases, with 15 bases lying between them. The germline CDR1 and CDR2 sequences are SGHKS and YYEKEE (reference sequence). The CDR3 loop spans 16 amino acids. CDR3 DNA: TGTGCCAGCAGCTGGGGGGATACCACCTACACCGGGGAGCTGTTTTTT. Protein product: CASSWGDTTYTGELFF.

This clone was seen only a few times. This chain uses TRBV10-3 with TRBJ1-1; no reliable D call. CDR3 size: 13 residues. Germline assignment: CDR1 ENHRY and CDR2 SYGVKD. Trimming cost V 3 bases and J 0 bases, with 5 bases left between them. CDR3 in amino acids: CAISDNLNTEAFF. The DNA for the CDR3 is TGTGCCATCAGTGACAACTTGAACACTGAAGCTTTCTTT.

The V call is TRBV2, the J call TRBJ1-1; D possibly corresponds to TRBD1 (6 bases). CDR3 length: 13 amino acids. V was shortened by 1 base and J by 11 bases, with 14 bases between the two germline ends. CDR1 SNHLY and CDR2 FYNNEI come from the germline V gene. DNA for the CDR3: TGTGCCAGCAGTGAAGGGGGGCAGGGTCGGGCTTTCTTT. Translated: CASSEGGQGRAFF.

This chain uses TRBV5-1 with TRBJ1-4; TRBD1 matches at 8 bases. CDR1 SGHRS and CDR2 YFSETQ come from the germline V gene. The V segment lost 5 bases and the J segment 8 bases; nucleotides outside the gene matches: 14. This CDR3 spans 16 amino acids. DNA for the CDR3: TGCGCCAGCAGAACCGGGACAGGAATTGAGGGGGAAAAACTGTTTTTT. Amino acid sequence: CASRTGTGIEGEKLFF.

Concerning this clone: The sample carries other DNA sequences with the same CDR3. The chain links TRBV19 to TRBJ1-2, with D tentatively TRBD1 (5 bases). The CDR3 totals 14 residues. V lost 1 base, J lost 2 bases, and 8 bases lay in between. CDR1 LNHDA and CDR2 SQIVND come from the germline V gene (reference sequence). This CDR3 is CASSIGGGNYGYTF. CDR3 in DNA: TGTGCCAGTAGTATAGGTGGGGGGAACTATGGCTACACCTTC.

V and J are TRBV7-2 and TRBJ1-1; D not resolved. V was clipped by 6 bases and J by 1 base, with 9 bases between them. Germline-derived CDR1 and CDR2 are SGHTA and FQGNSA. This CDR3 has 13 amino acids. CDR3 DNA: TGTGCCAGCAGTTTCGCGCAGAACACTGAAGCTTTCTTT. The encoded protein is CASSFAQNTEAFF.

This clone has just one count. The rearrangement links TRBV5-1 to TRBJ2-3, with TRBD2 matching over 10 bases. This CDR3 contains 16 residues. With 0 bases clipped from V and 5 bases from J, the junction kept 6 bases outside the gene matches. The germline V gene has CDR1 SGHRS and CDR2 YFSETQ. Written as DNA, the CDR3 is TGCGCCAGCAGCTTGGAGGGACTAGCGCAGGTAGATACGCAGTATTTT. It specifies CASSLEGLAQVDTQYF.

The J gene is TRBJ2-7, the V gene TRBV6-5, with TRBD2 matching over 12 bases. The trim removed 5 bases at V and 4 bases at J, leaving 6 bases unmatched. The CDR3 contains 15 residues. Germline CDR1 reads MNHEY; CDR2 reads SVGAGI. CDR3 amino acids: CASSNQGTSGYEQYF. The CDR3 bases are TGTGCCAGCAGTAACCAGGGGACTAGCGGGTACGAGCAGTACTTC.

V and J are TRBV20-1 and TRBJ2-3, with TRBD1 matching over 10 bases. V lost 3 bases, J lost 5 bases, and 11 bases stayed unmatched. Germline loops: CDR1 DFQATT, CDR2 SNEGSKA (reference sequence). The CDR3 covers 16 residues. CDR3 region: CSASNAGQGLVDTQYF. The CDR3, as DNA: TGCAGTGCTAGTAATGCGGGACAGGGGTTGGTAGATACGCAGTATTTT.

The chain links TRBV24-1 to TRBJ2-5, with D perhaps matching TRBD2 (6 bases). CDR1 and CDR2 from the germline V gene are KGHDR and SFDVKD. CDR3 size: 11 residues. V gave up 12 bases and J gave up 2 bases, with 9 bases separating them. The CDR3 region is CAAGNQETQYF. The CDR3 region has the DNA TGTGCCGCGGGGAATCAAGAGACCCAGTACTTC.

The V and J genes are TRBV4-2 and TRBJ2-3, with D perhaps matching TRBD2 (6 bases). Trimming left V 1 base short and J 5 bases short, with 7 bases between. CDR1 LGHNA and CDR2 YNFKEQ come from the germline V gene. The CDR3 is 13 residues long. This CDR3 reads CASSQGGVDTQYF. CDR3 sequence (DNA): TGTGCCAGCAGCCAAGGGGGGGTAGATACGCAGTATTTT.

This clone was counted at least ten times. This sequence joins TRBV30 and TRBJ1-2; 7 bases agree with TRBD1. CDR3 length: 15 residues. The V segment lost 0 bases and the J segment 4 bases; nucleotides outside the gene matches: 8. CDR1 and CDR2 (germline): GTSNPN, SVGIG (reference sequence). This CDR3 reads CAWSVWQGVFYGYTF. CDR3 in DNA: TGTGCCTGGAGTGTATGGCAGGGGGTTTTCTATGGCTACACCTTC.

This chain uses TRBV2 with TRBJ2-7; 11 bases match TRBD1. V gave up 5 bases and J gave up 6 bases; unmatched junction bases: 12. The CDR3 totals 16 residues. CDR1 is SNHLY, CDR2 FYNNEI, per germline. The CDR3 here is CASSTWSGTGGFEQYF. For the CDR3, the DNA is TGTGCCAGCAGTACTTGGTCCGGGACAGGGGGTTTCGAGCAGTACTTC.

This clone was observed a handful of times. V and J are TRBV5-1 and TRBJ2-3, with D hard to call. Trimming stripped 0 bases from V and 3 bases from J, with 8 bases between. Germline values: CDR1 SGHRS, CDR2 YFSETQ. The CDR3 length is 14 residues. The DNA for the CDR3 is TGCGCCAGCAGCTTGGCGGGTAGTACAGATACGCAGTATTTT. Translating gives CASSLAGSTDTQYF.

This clone was seen a single time. The genes are TRBV7-2 and TRBJ2-7; 9 bases match TRBD2. J lost 5 bases, V lost 5 bases, and 13 bases had no gene match. This CDR3 has 16 residues. Germline loops: CDR1 SGHTA, CDR2 FQGNSA. In DNA form, the CDR3 reads TGTGCCAGCAGCCTTGCAGCTAGCGGGGCCCCCCACGAGCAGTACTTC. Its translation: CASSLAASGAPHEQYF.

J is TRBJ1-2 and V is TRBV5-6; D might be TRBD1 (5 bases). This CDR3 contains 13 residues. Germline values: CDR1 SGHDT, CDR2 YYEEEE. V dropped 4 bases and J dropped 3 bases, with 10 bases sitting between them. CDR3: CASSLGGDYGYTF. CDR3 bases: TGTGCCAGCAGCCTAGGAGGGGACTATGGCTACACCTTC.

V usage is TRBV5-1 and J usage is TRBJ2-3; D unresolved. V lost 1 base, J lost 0 bases, and 6 bases lay in between. This CDR3 spans 14 amino acids. Germline CDR1 reads SGHRS; CDR2 reads YFSETQ. The CDR3 coding sequence is TGCGCCAGCAGCTTGTTTCCTAGCACAGATACGCAGTATTTT. Translated: CASSLFPSTDTQYF.

This chain joins TRBV19 and TRBJ2-4; D may be TRBD2 (5 bases). Deletions cut 6 bases from V and 8 bases from J, with 14 bases between. The germline V gene has CDR1 LNHDA and CDR2 SQIVND (reference sequence). The CDR3 is 13 amino acids. The CDR3 reads CASRTPQADIQYF. The CDR3 DNA reads as TGTGCCAGTAGAACTCCTCAAGCGGACATTCAGTACTTC.

This clone was recorded a few times. The CDR3 nucleotides read TGTGCCAGCAGTTCGGACAGGATTGAAGCTTTCTTT. Its translation is CASSSDRIEAFF. This chain joins TRBV12-3 or TRBV12-4 and TRBJ1-1; TRBD1 agrees at 7 bases. The CDR3 has 12 residues. V was pared by 4 bases and J by 7 bases, with 3 bases of the junction left unmatched.

DNA for the CDR3: TGTGCCAGCAGCTTGGTAGGGGAACACCAAGAGACCCAGTACTTC. This encodes CASSLVGEHQETQYF. The chain employs TRBV5-4 and TRBJ2-5, with a weak D call TRBD1 (5 bases). The germline V and J ends were trimmed by 0 bases and 0 bases, with 9 bases remaining between them. Germline lookup yields CDR1 SGHNT and CDR2 YYREEE (reference sequence). The CDR3 contains 15 residues.

The chain recombines TRBV6-5 with TRBJ2-2; 8 nucleotides align to TRBD1. After removal of 2 bases from V and 6 bases from J, the junction contained 2 bases not matched to a gene. The CDR3 extends over 14 amino acids. Germline loops: CDR1 MNHEY, CDR2 SVGAGI. The CDR3 DNA reads as TGTGCCAGCAGTTACGACAGGGGCGCCGGGGAGCTGTTTTTT. Amino acid sequence: CASSYDRGAGELFF.